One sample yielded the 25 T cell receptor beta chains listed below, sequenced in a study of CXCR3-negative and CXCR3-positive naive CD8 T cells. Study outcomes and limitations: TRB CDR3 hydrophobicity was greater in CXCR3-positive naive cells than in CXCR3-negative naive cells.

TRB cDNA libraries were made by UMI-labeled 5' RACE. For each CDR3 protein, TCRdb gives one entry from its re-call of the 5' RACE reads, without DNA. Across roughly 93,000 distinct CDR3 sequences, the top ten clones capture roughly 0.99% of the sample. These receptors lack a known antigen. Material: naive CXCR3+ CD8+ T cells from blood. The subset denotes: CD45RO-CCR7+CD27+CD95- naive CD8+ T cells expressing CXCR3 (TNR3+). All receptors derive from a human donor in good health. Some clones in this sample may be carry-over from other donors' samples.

The CDR3 is CSARDSQGADIYEQYF. The rearrangement uses TRBV20-1 and TRBJ2-7; no DNA is available, so the TRBD1 call from TCRdb remains unchecked. Germline lookup yields CDR1 DFQATT and CDR2 SNEGSKA (reference sequence). The CDR3 sequence is 16 residues long.

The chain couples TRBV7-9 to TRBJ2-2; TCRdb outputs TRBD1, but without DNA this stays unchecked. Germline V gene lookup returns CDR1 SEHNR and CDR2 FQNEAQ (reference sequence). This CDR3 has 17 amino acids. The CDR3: CASSLGRPGANTGELFF.

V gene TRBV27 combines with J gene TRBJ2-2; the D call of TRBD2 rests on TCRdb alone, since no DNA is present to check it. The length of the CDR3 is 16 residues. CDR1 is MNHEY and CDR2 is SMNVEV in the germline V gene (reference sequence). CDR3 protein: CASSYSGGPNTGELFF.

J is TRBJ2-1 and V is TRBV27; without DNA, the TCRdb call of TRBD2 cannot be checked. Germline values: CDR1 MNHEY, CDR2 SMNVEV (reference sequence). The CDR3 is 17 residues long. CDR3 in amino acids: CASIGLAGESDYNEQFF.

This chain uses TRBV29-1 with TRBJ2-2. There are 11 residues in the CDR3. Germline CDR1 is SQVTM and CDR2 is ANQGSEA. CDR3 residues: CSVEDAGELFF.

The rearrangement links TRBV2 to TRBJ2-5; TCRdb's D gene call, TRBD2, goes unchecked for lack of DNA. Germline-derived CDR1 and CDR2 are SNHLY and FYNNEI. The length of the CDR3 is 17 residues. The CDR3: CASIGPHLAGFSETQYF.

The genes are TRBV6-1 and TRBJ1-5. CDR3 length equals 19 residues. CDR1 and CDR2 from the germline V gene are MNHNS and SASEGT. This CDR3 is CASSEKTRWVFSGNQPQHF.

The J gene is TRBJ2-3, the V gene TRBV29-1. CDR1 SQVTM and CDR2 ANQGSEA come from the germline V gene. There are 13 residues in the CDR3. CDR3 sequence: CSVERFRTDTQYF.

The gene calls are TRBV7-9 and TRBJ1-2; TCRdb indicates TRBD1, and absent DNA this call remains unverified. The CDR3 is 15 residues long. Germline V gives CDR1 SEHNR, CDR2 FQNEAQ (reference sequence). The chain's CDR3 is CASSPPGQGIDGYTF. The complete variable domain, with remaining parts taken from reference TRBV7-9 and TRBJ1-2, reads DTGVSQNPRHKITKRGQNVTFRCDPISEHNRLYWYRQTLGQGPEFLTYFQNEAQLEKSRLLSDRFSAERPKGSFSTLEIQRTEQGDSAMYLCASSPPGQGIDGYTFGSGTRLTVV.

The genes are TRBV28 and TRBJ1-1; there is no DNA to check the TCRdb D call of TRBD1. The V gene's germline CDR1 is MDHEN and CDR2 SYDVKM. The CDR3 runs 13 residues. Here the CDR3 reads CASSSRTGILAFF.

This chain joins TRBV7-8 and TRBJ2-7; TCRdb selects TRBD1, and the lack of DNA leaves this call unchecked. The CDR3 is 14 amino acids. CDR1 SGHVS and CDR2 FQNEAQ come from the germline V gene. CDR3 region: CASSPGDREHEQYF.

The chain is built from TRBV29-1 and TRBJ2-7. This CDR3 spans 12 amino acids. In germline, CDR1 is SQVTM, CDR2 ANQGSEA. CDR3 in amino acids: CSVVRSTSEQYF.

CDR3 residues: CASSEELSGVTDTQYF. The chain employs TRBV25-1 and TRBJ2-3; TCRdb designates TRBD2, a call that cannot be tested without DNA. The CDR3 extends over 16 amino acids. Germline CDR1 and CDR2: MGHDK and SYGVNS. The whole variable domain, filled in from reference TRBV25-1 and TRBJ2-3, reads EADIYQTPRYLVIGTGKKITLECSQTMGHDKMYWYQQDPGMELHLIHYSYGVNSTEKGDLSSESTVSRIRTEHFPLTLESARPSHTSQYLCASSEELSGVTDTQYFGPGTRLTVL.

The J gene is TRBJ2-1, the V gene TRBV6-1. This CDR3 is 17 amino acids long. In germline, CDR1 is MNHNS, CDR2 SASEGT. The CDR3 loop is CASSMEHSSDLYNEQFF.

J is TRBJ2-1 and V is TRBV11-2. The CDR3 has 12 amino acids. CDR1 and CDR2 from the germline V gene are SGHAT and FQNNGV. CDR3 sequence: CASSSWDNEQFF.

Here the CDR3 reads CASSQEGQSSEQYF. The V gene is TRBV14, the J gene TRBJ2-7; the TCRdb D gene call, TRBD2, has no DNA to confirm it. The CDR3 covers 14 residues. Germline V gene data show CDR1 as SGHDN and CDR2 as FVKESK.

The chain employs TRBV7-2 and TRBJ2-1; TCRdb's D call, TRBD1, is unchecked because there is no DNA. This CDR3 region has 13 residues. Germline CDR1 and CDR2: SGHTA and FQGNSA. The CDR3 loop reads CASSLPWNNEQFF. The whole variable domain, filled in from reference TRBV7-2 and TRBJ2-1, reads GAGVSQSPSNKVTEKGKDVELRCDPISGHTALYWYRQSLGQGLEFLIYFQGNSAPDKSGLPSDRFSAERTGGSVSTLTIQRTQQEDSAVYLCASSLPWNNEQFFGPGTRLTVL.

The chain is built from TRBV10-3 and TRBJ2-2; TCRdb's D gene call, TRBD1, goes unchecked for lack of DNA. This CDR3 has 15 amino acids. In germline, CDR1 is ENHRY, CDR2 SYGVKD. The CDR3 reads CAISPGARNTGELFF.

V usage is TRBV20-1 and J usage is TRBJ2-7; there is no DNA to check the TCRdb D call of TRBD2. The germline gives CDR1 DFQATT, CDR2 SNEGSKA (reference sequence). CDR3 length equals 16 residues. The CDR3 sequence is CSARDMSSGRLNEQYF.

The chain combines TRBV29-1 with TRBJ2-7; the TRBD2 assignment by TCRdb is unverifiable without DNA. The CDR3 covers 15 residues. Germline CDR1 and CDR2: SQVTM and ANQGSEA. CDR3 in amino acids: CSVGKTSGGLYEQYF.

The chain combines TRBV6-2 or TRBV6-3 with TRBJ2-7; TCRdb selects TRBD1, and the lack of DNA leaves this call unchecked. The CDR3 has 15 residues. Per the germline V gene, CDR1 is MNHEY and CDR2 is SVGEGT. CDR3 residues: CASKIGQGDLYEQYF.

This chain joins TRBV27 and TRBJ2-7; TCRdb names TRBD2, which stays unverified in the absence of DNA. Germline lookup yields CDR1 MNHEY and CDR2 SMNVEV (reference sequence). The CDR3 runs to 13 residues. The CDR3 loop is CASSYREGYEQYF.

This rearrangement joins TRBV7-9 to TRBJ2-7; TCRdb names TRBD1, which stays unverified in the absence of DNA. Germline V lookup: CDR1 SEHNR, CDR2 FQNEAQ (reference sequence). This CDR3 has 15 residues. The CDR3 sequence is CASSTPGQGADEQYF.

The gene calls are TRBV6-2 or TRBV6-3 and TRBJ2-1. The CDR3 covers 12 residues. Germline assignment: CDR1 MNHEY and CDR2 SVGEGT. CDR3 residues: CASSYSTDEQFF.

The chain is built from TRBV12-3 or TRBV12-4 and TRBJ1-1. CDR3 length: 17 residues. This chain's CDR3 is CASSSQGGRALNTEAFF.